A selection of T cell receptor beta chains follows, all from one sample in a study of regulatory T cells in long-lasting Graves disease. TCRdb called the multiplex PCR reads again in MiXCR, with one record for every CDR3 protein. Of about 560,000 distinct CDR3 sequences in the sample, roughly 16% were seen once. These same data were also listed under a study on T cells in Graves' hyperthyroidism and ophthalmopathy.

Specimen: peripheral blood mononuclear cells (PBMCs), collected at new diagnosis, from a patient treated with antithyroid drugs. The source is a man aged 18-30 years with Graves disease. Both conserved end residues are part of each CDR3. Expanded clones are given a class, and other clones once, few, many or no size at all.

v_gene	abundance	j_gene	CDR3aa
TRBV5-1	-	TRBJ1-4	CASSLRGDRENEKLFF
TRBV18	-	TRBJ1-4	CASSPRAGQERKLFF
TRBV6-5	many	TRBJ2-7	CASSYFGTGTYEQYF
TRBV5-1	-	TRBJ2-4	CASSAQETKNIQYF
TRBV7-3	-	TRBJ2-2	CASSSDSPGELFF
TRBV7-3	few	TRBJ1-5	CASSLVQDGKLKQPQHF
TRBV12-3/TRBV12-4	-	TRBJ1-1	CASRSILTGSRTEAFF
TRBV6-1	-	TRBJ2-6	CASRPTGGAGANVLTF
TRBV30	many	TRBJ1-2	CAWSRDRSPGYTF
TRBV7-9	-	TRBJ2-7	CASSLGTGVLYEQYF
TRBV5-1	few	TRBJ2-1	CASSLDSRGLNNEQFF
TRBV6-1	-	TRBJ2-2	CASTRGLAGGLNTGELFF
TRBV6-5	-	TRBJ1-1	CASSYPPDEAFF
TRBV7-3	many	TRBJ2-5	CASSLGRRETQYF
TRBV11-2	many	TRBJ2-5	CASSSWASQETQYF
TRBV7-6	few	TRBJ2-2	CASSLVFVSGTGELFF
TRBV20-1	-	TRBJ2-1	CSAGLAYNKQFF
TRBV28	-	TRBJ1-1	CASSFSVSGFTEAFF
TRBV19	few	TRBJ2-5	CASSIMVSVQETQYF